These 7 T cell receptor beta chains were sequenced from one sample in a study of blood T cell repertoires in COVID-19. The assay was immunoSEQ multiplex PCR, and TCRdb's table has in-frame clones only and misses some. Among 35,000 to 50,000 clones listed, just over 85% were seen once. The sample comprised peripheral blood. These receptors all stem from a man aged 60-69 years with active COVID-19.

The V and J genes are TRBV21-1 and TRBJ1-1. TRBV21-1 is described as a pseudogene. This CDR3 spans 14 amino acids. CDR3 nucleotide sequence: TGTGCCAGCAGCACTTCAACGGGGAACACTGAAGCTTTCTTT. Residues: CASSTSTGNTEAFF.

The rearrangement uses TRBV10-3 and TRBJ2-2, with 10 bases identical to TRBD2. The germline gives CDR1 ENHRY, CDR2 SYGVKD. V lost 6 bases to trimming and J lost 6 bases; unmatched junction nucleotides: 7. The CDR3 covers 15 residues. The CDR3 nucleotides read TGTGCCATCAGGGAGACTAGCGGGTGGTCCGGGGAGCTGTTTTTT. Amino acid sequence: CAIRETSGWSGELFF.

The genes are TRBV6-6 and TRBJ1-5, with 7 bases lining up with TRBD1. CDR1 and CDR2 (germline): MNHNY, SVGAGI (reference sequence). This CDR3 is 15 amino acids long. V shed 5 bases and J 1 base; nucleotides not matched to a gene: 5. In DNA form, the CDR3 reads TGTGCCAGCAGTCCCCAGGGGGTGAGCAATCAGCCCCAGCATTTT. Amino acids: CASSPQGVSNQPQHF.

This chain links TRBV7-8 with TRBJ1-3, with D unclear. Germline V gene lookup returns CDR1 SGHVS and CDR2 FQNEAQ. Trimming left V 7 bases short and J 4 bases short, with 11 bases between. The CDR3 totals 13 residues. CDR3 loop: CASTDNLGNTIYF. DNA of the CDR3: TGTGCCAGCACCGACAACCTCGGAAACACCATATATTTT.

This clone was observed a handful of times. The V and J genes are TRBV10-2 and TRBJ2-1; tentative D call: TRBD1 (5 bases). CDR1 and CDR2 (germline): WSHSY, SAAADI. This CDR3 contains 15 residues. V was trimmed by 2 bases and J by 8 bases, leaving 16 bases between them. Written as DNA, the CDR3 is TGCGCCAGCAGTGAGAGGCCCGACCAGGGCGATGAGCAGTTCTTC. Translation: CASSERPDQGDEQFF.

The chain links TRBV4-3 to TRBJ2-7; 8 bases fit TRBD2. Unmatched junction bases numbered 12, after V lost 0 bases and J lost 5 bases. The CDR3 is 17 residues long. Per germline, CDR1 LGHNA and CDR2 YSLEER. The CDR3 sequence is CASSQEPGASGGNEQYF. The CDR3 region has the DNA TGCGCCAGCAGCCAAGAACCGGGAGCGAGCGGGGGTAACGAGCAGTACTTC.

In its sample, this clone was seen a few times. V is TRBV7-8 and J is TRBJ2-5; D is undetermined. The CDR3 spans 14 residues. Trimming shortened V by 5 bases and J by 4 bases, and 14 bases separated the two germline ends. Germline values: CDR1 SGHVS, CDR2 FQNEAQ. The CDR3 coding sequence is TGTGCCAGCAGCCCTATGATGTCAAGAGAGACCCAGTACTTC. Residues: CASSPMMSRETQYF.